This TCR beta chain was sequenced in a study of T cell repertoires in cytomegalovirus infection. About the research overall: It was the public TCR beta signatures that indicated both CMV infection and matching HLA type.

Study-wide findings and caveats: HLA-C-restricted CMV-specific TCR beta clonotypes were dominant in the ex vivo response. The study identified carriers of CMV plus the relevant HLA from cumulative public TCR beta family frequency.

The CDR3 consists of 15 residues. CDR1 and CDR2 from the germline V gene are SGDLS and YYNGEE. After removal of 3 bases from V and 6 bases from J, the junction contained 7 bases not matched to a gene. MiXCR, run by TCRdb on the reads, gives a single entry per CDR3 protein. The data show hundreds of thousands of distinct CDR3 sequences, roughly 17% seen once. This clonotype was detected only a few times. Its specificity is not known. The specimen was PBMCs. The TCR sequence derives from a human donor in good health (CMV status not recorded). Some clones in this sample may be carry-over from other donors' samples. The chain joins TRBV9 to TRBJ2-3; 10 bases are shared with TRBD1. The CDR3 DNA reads TGTGCCAGCAGCGCCCGACAGGGGGCGTTTGATACGCAGTATTTT. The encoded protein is CASSARQGAFDTQYF.